The 15 T cell receptor beta chains below come from one sample, sequenced in a study of OX40 agonist ivuxolimab in advanced cancers. Sequencing was performed with immunoSEQ multiplex PCR; in TCRdb, only in-frame clones are kept and a portion is missing. The sample records fewer than 45,000 clones, around 90% being singletons. This specimen was CD4+ or CD8+ T cells sorted from blood, taken in a trial of the OX40 agonist ivuxolimab. The receptors were gathered from an adult with an advanced solid tumor such as melanoma, head and neck, liver or kidney cancer.

V is TRBV7-9 and J is TRBJ1-5; weak D call: TRBD1 (6 bases). The germline V and J ends were trimmed by 4 bases and 4 bases, with 17 bases remaining between them. The CDR3 runs to 16 residues. Germline V CDR1 and CDR2: SEHNR, FQNEAQ (reference sequence). As DNA, the CDR3 is TGTGCCAGCAGCTCGACAGGTGAAAGACGTAATCAGCCCCAGCATTTT. Protein sequence: CASSSTGERRNQPQHF.

The gene calls are TRBV27 and TRBJ2-3; tentatively, D is TRBD1 (6 bases). Trimming stripped 2 bases from V and 0 bases from J, with 12 bases between. Germline CDR1 and CDR2: MNHEY and SMNVEV (reference sequence). The CDR3 spans 16 residues. CDR3: CASSLIAGVSTDTQYF. In DNA, the CDR3 is TGTGCCAGCAGTTTAATTGCAGGGGTCAGCACAGATACGCAGTATTTT.

The chain links TRBV10-3 to TRBJ2-1, with TRBD2 matching over 15 bases. Germline V gives CDR1 ENHRY, CDR2 SYGVKD. The CDR3 has 19 residues. V shed 0 bases and J 7 bases; nucleotides not matched to a gene: 10. The CDR3 DNA reads as TGTGCCATCAGTGAGTCGGGACTAGCGGGAGGCCTCGTCATGAATGAGCAGTTCTTC. Amino acid sequence: CAISESGLAGGLVMNEQFF.

The chain links TRBV28 to TRBJ2-5; 7 bases are shared with TRBD1. The CDR3 loop spans 13 amino acids. CDR1 is MDHEN, CDR2 SYDVKM, per germline. V dropped 4 bases and J dropped 3; count of bases not matched to a gene: 2. The CDR3 nucleotides are TGTGCCAGCAGTTCCGGGACAGAAGAGACCCAGTACTTC. This codes for CASSSGTEETQYF.

J is TRBJ2-1 and V is TRBV5-4; TRBD2 might be the D (5 bases). Trimming pared 0 bases from V and 7 bases from J, leaving 11 bases between. Germline CDR1 and CDR2: SGHNT and YYREEE (reference sequence). There are 14 residues in the CDR3. CDR3 residues: CASSLAREGNEQFF. DNA for the CDR3: TGTGCCAGCAGCTTGGCCCGGGAAGGGAATGAGCAGTTCTTC.

This clone appeared a single time. The rearrangement links TRBV28 to TRBJ2-7; D is perhaps TRBD2 (5 bases). V gave up 2 bases and J gave up 4 bases, with 9 bases separating them. CDR1 MDHEN and CDR2 SYDVKM come from the germline V gene. The CDR3 consists of 13 residues. Here the CDR3 DNA reads TGTGCCAGCAGTTTAGAGAGGGCATACGAGCAGTACTTC. Translating it yields CASSLERAYEQYF.

The chain has TRBV6-5 and TRBJ2-1; D is possibly TRBD2 (7 bases). There are 13 residues in the CDR3. Germline V gene lookup returns CDR1 MNHEY and CDR2 SVGAGI. CDR3 in amino acids: CATGGASYNEQFF. The CDR3 nucleotides read TGTGCTACGGGGGGCGCGTCCTACAATGAGCAGTTCTTC.

In this sample, this clone turned up once. The genes are TRBV9 and TRBJ1-5; D is unresolved. The CDR3 contains 15 residues. Germline lookup yields CDR1 SGDLS and CDR2 YYNGEE. Trimming removed 2 bases at V and 2 bases at J, with 11 bases between. CDR3 sequence (DNA): TGTGCCAGCAGCGTGGATGGCGCAGGCAATCAGCCCCAGCATTTT. Translated: CASSVDGAGNQPQHF.

The chain has TRBV5-1 and TRBJ2-7; 8 bases align to TRBD1. The germline gives CDR1 SGHRS, CDR2 YFSETQ. The CDR3 has 14 residues. V was clipped by 3 bases and J by 2 bases; unmatched bases: 4. The CDR3 DNA follows: TGCGCCAGCAGCTCCGGGACAGGTACCTACGAGCAGTACTTC. Its protein is CASSSGTGTYEQYF.

V and J are TRBV7-6 and TRBJ2-2; D unresolved. CDR1 and CDR2 from the germline V gene are SGHVS and FNYEAQ. The V end was cut by 7 bases, the J end by 3 bases, with 18 bases between. The CDR3 consists of 16 residues. The CDR3 region is CASTSPADRDTGELFF. CDR3 sequence (DNA): TGTGCCAGCACCTCTCCCGCGGACCGGGACACCGGGGAGCTGTTTTTT.

The chain couples TRBV28 to TRBJ2-3, with 9 bases matching TRBD1. The V gene's germline CDR1 is MDHEN and CDR2 SYDVKM. The CDR3 extends over 15 amino acids. The junction had 0 bases not matched to a gene; V was cut back by 2 bases and J by 0 bases. The CDR3 protein is CASSLGTGSTDTQYF. The CDR3 DNA is TGTGCCAGCAGTTTAGGGACAGGGAGCACAGATACGCAGTATTTT.

This chain uses TRBV25-1 with TRBJ2-3; a possible D gene is TRBD1 (5 bases). The CDR3 is 13 residues long. Per the germline V gene, CDR1 is MGHDK and CDR2 is SYGVNS. V was shortened by 8 bases and J by 11 bases, with 20 bases between the two germline ends. The CDR3: CASEHGHPLGQYF. CDR3 bases: TGTGCCAGCGAACACGGACACCCTCTGGGGCAGTATTTT.

This chain joins TRBV9 and TRBJ2-5; 11 positions match TRBD2. There are 15 residues in the CDR3. With 3 bases clipped from V and 3 bases from J, the junction kept 4 bases outside the gene matches. CDR1 and CDR2 from the germline V gene are SGDLS and YYNGEE. CDR3 DNA: TGTGCCAGCAGCGCTACACTAGCGGGAGAAGAGACCCAGTACTTC. Residues: CASSATLAGEETQYF. Filled out from reference TRBV9 and TRBJ2-5, the complete variable domain reads DSGVTQTPKHLITATGQRVTLRCSPRSGDLSVYWYQQSLDQGLQFLIQYYNGEERAKGNILERFSAQQFPDLHSELNLSSLELGDSALYFCASSATLAGEETQYFGPGTRLLVL.

The V gene is TRBV11-1, the J gene TRBJ2-7; D is possibly TRBD2 (6 bases). CDR1 and CDR2 from the germline V gene are SGHAT and FQDESV (reference sequence). The CDR3 has 14 residues. V lost 4 bases and J lost 3, with 13 bases in between. CDR3 protein: CASSYRDWGYEQYF. CDR3 DNA sequence: TGTGCCAGCAGCTACCGGGACTGGGGCTACGAGCAGTACTTC.

V usage is TRBV9 and J usage is TRBJ2-5; D gene ambiguous. The CDR3 consists of 12 residues. V lost 3 bases to trimming and J lost 5 bases, with 8 bases between them. CDR1 and CDR2 (germline): SGDLS, YYNGEE. The CDR3 loop is CASSAASETQYF. The CDR3 DNA sequence: TGTGCCAGCAGCGCAGCGAGTGAGACCCAGTACTTC.